Below, 3 T cell receptor beta chains from the same sample are listed, as sequenced in a study of CD8 T cells in Susac syndrome. With random hexamers, roughly 0.45 to 1 ug RNA was reverse transcribed. TCRdb used MiXCR to reprocess the immunoSEQ multiplex PCR reads, holding one entry per CDR3 protein. Of roughly 200,000 distinct CDR3 sequences in the sample, roughly nine tenths are singletons; the top ten hold 0.075% to 0.095%. Input material: CD4+ T cells from PBMCs. These receptors all stem from a human donor with Susac syndrome.

The V gene is TRBV20-1, the J gene TRBJ1-4; TRBD1 aligns across 8 bases. Germline V gene sequence: CDR1 DFQATT, CDR2 SNEGSKA (reference sequence). The CDR3 spans 14 residues. Trimming took 5 bases from V and 8 from J; bases not matched to a gene: 10. This chain's CDR3 is CSAHTGGGNEKLFF. The CDR3, as DNA: TGCAGTGCTCACACAGGGGGAGGTAACGAAAAACTGTTTTTT.

This chain connects TRBV6-5 to TRBJ2-7, with D perhaps given as TRBD1 or TRBD2 (5 bases each). The germline V and J ends were trimmed by 2 bases and 1 base, with 9 bases remaining between them. The CDR3 covers 14 residues. The germline V gene has CDR1 MNHEY and CDR2 SVGAGI. The CDR3 DNA follows: TGTGCCAGCAGTTACGGGGACCCTTCCTACGAGCAGTACTTC. Its translation: CASSYGDPSYEQYF.

The chain links TRBV4-1 to TRBJ1-2; TRBD1 agrees at 7 bases. The V and J ends lost 2 bases and 8 bases, in that order; junction bases with no gene match: 11. Germline CDR1 reads MGHRA; CDR2 reads YSYEKL. CDR3 length equals 15 residues. The CDR3 bases are TGCGCCAGCAGCCAACCAGGGAGGGGGCGCGGGGGCTACACCTTC. Residues: CASSQPGRGRGGYTF.